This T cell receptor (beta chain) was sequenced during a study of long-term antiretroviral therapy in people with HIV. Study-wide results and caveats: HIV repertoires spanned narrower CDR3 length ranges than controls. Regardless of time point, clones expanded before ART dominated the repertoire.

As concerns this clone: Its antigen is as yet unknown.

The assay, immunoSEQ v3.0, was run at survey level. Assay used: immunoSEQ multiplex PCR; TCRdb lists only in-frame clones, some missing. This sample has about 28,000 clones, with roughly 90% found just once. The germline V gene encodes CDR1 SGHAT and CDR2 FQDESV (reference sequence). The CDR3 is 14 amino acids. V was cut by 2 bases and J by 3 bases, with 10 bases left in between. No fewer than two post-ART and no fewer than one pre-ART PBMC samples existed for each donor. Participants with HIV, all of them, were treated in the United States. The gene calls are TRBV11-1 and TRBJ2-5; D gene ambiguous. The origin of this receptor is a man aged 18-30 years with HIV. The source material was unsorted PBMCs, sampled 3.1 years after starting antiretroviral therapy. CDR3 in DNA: TGTGCCAGCAGCTTACTGCGACTTAAAGAGACCCAGTACTTC. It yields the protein CASSLLRLKETQYF.